A single TCR beta chain is shown here with its context. Researchers built TCR beta cDNA using 5'RACE template switching with UMIs. TCRdb re-called the 5' RACE reads, yielding one record per CDR3 amino acid sequence without DNA. Its table records about 32,000 distinct CDR3 sequences. This record belongs to a study of T cells expressing NK-cell markers. The CDR3 loop spans 14 amino acids. Germline V gene lookup returns CDR1 MNHEY and CDR2 SMNVEV (reference sequence). Sequenced: blood T cells: a sorted CD56 or NKG2C T cell subset, CD4+ or CD8+ T cells, or bulk PBMC T cells (not recorded which). V gene TRBV27 combines with J gene TRBJ2-7; there is no DNA to check the TCRdb D call of TRBD1. This sequence was found in a woman aged 18-70 years in good health. CDR3 region: CASSLYRDFYEQYF.